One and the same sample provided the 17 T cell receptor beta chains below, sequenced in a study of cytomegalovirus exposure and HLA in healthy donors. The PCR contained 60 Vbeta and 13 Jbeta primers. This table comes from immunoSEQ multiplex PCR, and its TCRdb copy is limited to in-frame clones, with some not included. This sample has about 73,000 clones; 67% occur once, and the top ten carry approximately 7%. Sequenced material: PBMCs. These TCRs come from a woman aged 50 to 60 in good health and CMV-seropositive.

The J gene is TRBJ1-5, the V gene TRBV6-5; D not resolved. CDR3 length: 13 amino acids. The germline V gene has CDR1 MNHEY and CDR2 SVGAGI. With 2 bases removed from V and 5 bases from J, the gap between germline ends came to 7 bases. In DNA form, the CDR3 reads TGTGCCAGCAGTTACGCCTCAGATCAGCCCCAGCATTTT. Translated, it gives CASSYASDQPQHF.

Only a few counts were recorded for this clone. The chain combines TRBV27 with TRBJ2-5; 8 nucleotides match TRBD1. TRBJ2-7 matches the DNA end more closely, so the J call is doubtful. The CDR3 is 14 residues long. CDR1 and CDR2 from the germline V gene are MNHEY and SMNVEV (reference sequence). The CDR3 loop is CASRWGQETYEQYF. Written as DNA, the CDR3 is TGTGCCAGCAGATGGGGACAGGAAACCTACGAGCAGTACTTC.

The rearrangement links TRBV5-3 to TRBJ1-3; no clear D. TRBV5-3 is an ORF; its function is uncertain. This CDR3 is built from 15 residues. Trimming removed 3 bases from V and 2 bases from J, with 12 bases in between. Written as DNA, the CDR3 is TGTGCCAGAAGCTCCTCCGCGCGCGCTGGAAACACCATATATTTT. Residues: CARSSSARAGNTIYF.

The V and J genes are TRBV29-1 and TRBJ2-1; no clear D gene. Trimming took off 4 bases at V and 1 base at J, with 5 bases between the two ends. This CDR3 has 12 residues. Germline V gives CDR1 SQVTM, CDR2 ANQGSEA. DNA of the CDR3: TGCAGCGTTGTACAGTCCTACAATGAGCAGTTCTTC. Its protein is CSVVQSYNEQFF.

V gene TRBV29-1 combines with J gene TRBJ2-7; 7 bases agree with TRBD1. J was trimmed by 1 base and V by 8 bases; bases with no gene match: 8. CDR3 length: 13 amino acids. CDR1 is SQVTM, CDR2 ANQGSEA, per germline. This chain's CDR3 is CSIRSGQSYEQYF. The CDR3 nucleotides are TGCAGCATTAGATCGGGACAGTCCTACGAGCAGTACTTC.

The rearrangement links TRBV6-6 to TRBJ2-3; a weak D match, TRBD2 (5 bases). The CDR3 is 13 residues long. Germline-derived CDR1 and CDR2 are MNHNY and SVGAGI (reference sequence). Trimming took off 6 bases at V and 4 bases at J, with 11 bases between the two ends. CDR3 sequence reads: CASSRPGADTQYF. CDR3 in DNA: TGTGCCAGCAGCAGGCCCGGGGCAGATACGCAGTATTTT.

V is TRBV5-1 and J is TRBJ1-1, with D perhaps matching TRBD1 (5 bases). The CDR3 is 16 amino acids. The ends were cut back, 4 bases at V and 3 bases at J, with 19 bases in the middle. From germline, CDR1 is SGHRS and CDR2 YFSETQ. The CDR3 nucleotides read TGCGCCAGCAGCCCCGGGAGGGGCAGGGTCTACACTGAAGCTTTCTTT. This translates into CASSPGRGRVYTEAFF.

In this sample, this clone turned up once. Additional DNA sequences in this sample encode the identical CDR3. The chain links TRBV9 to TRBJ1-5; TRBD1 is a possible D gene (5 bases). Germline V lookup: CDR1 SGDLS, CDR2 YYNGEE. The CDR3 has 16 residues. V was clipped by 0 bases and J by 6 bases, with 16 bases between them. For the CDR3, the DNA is TGTGCCAGCAGCGTAGTTCTGGGGGGAGAGGGTCAGCCCCAGCATTTT. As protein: CASSVVLGGEGQPQHF.

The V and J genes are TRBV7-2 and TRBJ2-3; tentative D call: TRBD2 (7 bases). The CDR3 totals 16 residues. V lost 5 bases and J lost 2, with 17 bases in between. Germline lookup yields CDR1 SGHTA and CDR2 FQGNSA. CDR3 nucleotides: TGTGCCAGCAGCAGGTCGGGGGGCTCCAACACAGATACGCAGTATTTT. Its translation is CASSRSGGSNTDTQYF.

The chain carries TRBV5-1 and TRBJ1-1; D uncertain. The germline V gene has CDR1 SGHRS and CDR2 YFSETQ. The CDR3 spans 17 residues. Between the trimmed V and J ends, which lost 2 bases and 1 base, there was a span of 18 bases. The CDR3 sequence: CASSFLSNGRGNTEAFF. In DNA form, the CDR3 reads TGCGCCAGCAGCTTCCTCTCTAATGGCCGGGGGAACACTGAAGCTTTCTTT. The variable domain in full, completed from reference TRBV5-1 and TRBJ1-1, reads KAGVTQTPRYLIKTRGQQVTLSCSPISGHRSVSWYQQTPGQGLQFLFEYFSETQRNKGNFPGRFSGRQFSNSRSEMNVSTLELGDSALYLCASSFLSNGRGNTEAFFGQGTRLTVV.

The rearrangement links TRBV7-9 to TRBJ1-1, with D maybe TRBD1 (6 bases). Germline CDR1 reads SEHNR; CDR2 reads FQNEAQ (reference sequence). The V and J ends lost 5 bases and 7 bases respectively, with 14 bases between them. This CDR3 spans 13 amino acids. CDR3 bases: TGTGCCAGCAGCGTGGACAGTCCTATTGAAGCTTTCTTT. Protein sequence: CASSVDSPIEAFF.

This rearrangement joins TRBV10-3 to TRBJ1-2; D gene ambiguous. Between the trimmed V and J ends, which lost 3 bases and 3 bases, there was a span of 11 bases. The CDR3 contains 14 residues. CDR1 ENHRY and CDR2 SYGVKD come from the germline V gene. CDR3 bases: TGTGCCATCAGTGAACGGGAATCCGACTATGGCTACACCTTC. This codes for CAISERESDYGYTF.

CDR3 sequence: CASSEQGGLYNEQFF. The CDR3 coding sequence is TGTGCCAGCAGTGAACAGGGGGGTCTCTACAATGAGCAGTTCTTC. J is TRBJ2-1 and V is TRBV6-1; TRBD1 is a possible D gene (7 bases). CDR3 length: 15 residues. Trimming removed 2 bases from V and 3 bases from J, with 11 bases in between. Germline lookup yields CDR1 MNHNS and CDR2 SASEGT.

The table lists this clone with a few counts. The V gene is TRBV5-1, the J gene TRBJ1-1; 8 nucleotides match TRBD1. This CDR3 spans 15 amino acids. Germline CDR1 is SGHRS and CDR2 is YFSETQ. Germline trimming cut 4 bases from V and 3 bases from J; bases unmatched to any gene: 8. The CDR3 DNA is TGCGCCAGCAGCATCGAACCGGGACAGGACACTGAAGCTTTCTTT. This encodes CASSIEPGQDTEAFF. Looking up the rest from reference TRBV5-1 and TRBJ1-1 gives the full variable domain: KAGVTQTPRYLIKTRGQQVTLSCSPISGHRSVSWYQQTPGQGLQFLFEYFSETQRNKGNFPGRFSGRQFSNSRSEMNVSTLELGDSALYLCASSIEPGQDTEAFFGQGTRLTVV.

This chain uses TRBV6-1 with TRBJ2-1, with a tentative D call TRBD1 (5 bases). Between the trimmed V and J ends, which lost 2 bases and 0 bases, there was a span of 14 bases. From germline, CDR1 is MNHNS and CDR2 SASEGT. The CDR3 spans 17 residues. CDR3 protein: CASSEQGATSSYNEQFF. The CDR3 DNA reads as TGTGCCAGCAGTGAACAAGGGGCGACGAGCTCCTACAATGAGCAGTTCTTC.

The CDR3 region is CASSQEDRVGYGYTF. The CDR3 region has the DNA TGCGCCAGCAGCCAAGAAGACAGGGTTGGGTATGGCTACACCTTC. The chain combines TRBV4-1 with TRBJ1-2; 7 bases align to TRBD1. The CDR3 extends over 15 amino acids. The junction had 6 bases not matched to a gene; V was cut back by 0 bases and J by 5 bases. Germline CDR1 and CDR2: MGHRA and YSYEKL.

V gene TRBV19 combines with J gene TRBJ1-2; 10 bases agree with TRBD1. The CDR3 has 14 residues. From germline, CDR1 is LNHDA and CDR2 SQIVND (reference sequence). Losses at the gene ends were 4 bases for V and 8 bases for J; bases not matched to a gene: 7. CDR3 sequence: CASSTRDRGWGYTF. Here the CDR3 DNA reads TGTGCCAGTAGTACACGGGACAGGGGTTGGGGCTACACCTTC.